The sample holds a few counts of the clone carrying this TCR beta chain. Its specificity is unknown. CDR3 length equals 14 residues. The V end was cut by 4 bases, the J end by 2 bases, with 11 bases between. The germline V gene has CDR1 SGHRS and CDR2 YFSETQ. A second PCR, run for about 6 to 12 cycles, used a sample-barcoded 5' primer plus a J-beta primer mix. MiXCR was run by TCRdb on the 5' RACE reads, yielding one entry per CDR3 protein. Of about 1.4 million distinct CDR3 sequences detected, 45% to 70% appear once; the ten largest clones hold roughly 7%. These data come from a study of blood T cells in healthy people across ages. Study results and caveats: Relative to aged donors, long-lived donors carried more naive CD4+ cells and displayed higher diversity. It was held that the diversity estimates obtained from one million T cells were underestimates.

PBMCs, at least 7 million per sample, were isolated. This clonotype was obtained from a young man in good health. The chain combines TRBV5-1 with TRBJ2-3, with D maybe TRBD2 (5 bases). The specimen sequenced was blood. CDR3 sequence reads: CASSDGLNTDTQYF. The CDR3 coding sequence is TGCGCCAGCAGCGACGGACTCAACACAGATACGCAGTATTTT.